A single sample gave rise to the 21 T cell receptor beta chains below, sequenced in a study of blood T cell repertoires in COVID-19. Generated by immunoSEQ multiplex PCR, the TCRdb table keeps only in-frame clones and is missing some. The sample has some 190,000 clones, 80% to 90% seen once. Sequencing was performed on peripheral blood. These receptors originate from a human donor with active or convalescent COVID-19. The donor label of this sample is uncertain.

The chain has TRBV25-1 and TRBJ2-7; 8 bases map to TRBD1. This CDR3 has 14 amino acids. The J segment lost 3 bases and the V segment lost 1 base, leaving 2 bases of the junction unmatched. Looked up from germline, CDR1 is MGHDK and CDR2 is SYGVNS. DNA for the CDR3: TGTGCCAGCAGTGAATGGACAGGGAGCTACGAGCAGTACTTC. It codes for CASSEWTGSYEQYF.

This chain joins TRBV5-4 and TRBJ1-1, with D maybe TRBD1 (6 bases). CDR1 and CDR2 from the germline V gene are SGHNT and YYREEE (reference sequence). CDR3 length equals 14 residues. V gave up 4 bases and J gave up 5 bases, with 15 bases separating them. The CDR3 nucleotides are TGTGCCAGCAGCCTAAGCGGGGGGCTTACTGAAGCTTTCTTT. This codes for CASSLSGGLTEAFF.

The chain joins TRBV4-3 to TRBJ2-5; D is perhaps TRBD1 (6 bases). From germline, CDR1 is LGHNA and CDR2 YSLEER. Trimming pared 1 base from V and 4 bases from J, leaving 7 bases between. The CDR3 is made up of 13 amino acids. DNA of the CDR3: TGCGCCAGCAGCCAAGGGGGGCCAGAGACCCAGTACTTC. It translates to CASSQGGPETQYF.

The chain recombines TRBV7-2 with TRBJ2-7, with D perhaps matching TRBD2 (7 bases). CDR1 is SGHTA, CDR2 FQGNSA, per germline. V gave up 3 bases and J gave up 0 bases, with 15 bases separating them. The CDR3 length is 16 residues. The CDR3 sequence: CASSFRAGASSYEQYF. CDR3 in DNA: TGTGCCAGCAGCTTTAGGGCGGGGGCGAGCTCCTACGAGCAGTACTTC.

A single count supports this clone. The V call is TRBV10-2, the J call TRBJ2-1; TRBD2 might be the D (6 bases). This CDR3 spans 15 amino acids. CDR1 WSHSY and CDR2 SAAADI come from the germline V gene. Trimming stripped 8 bases from V and 2 bases from J, with 16 bases between. CDR3 region: CASLSLDYPYNEQFF. CDR3 nucleotide sequence: TGCGCCAGCCTGAGTTTGGACTACCCCTACAATGAGCAGTTCTTC.

V and J are TRBV7-9 and TRBJ2-3; TRBD2 aligns across 7 bases. After removal of 6 bases from V and 3 bases from J, the junction contained 9 bases not matched to a gene. The CDR3 length is 15 residues. Germline lookup yields CDR1 SEHNR and CDR2 FQNEAQ (reference sequence). The DNA for the CDR3 is TGTGCCAGCAGTTTTCCGGCGGGGGTAACAGATACGCAGTATTTT. It yields the protein CASSFPAGVTDTQYF.

The chain employs TRBV6-5 and TRBJ2-7; no reliable D call. The CDR3 length is 13 residues. Deletions cut 2 bases from V and 7 bases from J, with 12 bases between. From germline, CDR1 is MNHEY and CDR2 SVGAGI. The CDR3 sequence: CASSYGSHGEQYF. The CDR3 nucleotides read TGTGCCAGCAGTTACGGGTCGCACGGGGAGCAGTACTTC.

This rearrangement joins TRBV28 to TRBJ2-3, with 15 bases that match TRBD2. The length of the CDR3 is 17 residues. Germline V lookup: CDR1 MDHEN, CDR2 SYDVKM. V lost 2 bases, J lost 3 bases, and 3 bases stayed unmatched. CDR3 sequence (DNA): TGTGCCAGCAGTTTAGGGACTAGCGGGAGGCTTACAGATACGCAGTATTTT. This translates into CASSLGTSGRLTDTQYF.

The CDR3 DNA reads as TGTGCTAGTGGTTTGGTACTGGGCAGGGGCTGGGACAGGGGCACCGGGGAGCTGTTTTTT. Translating gives CASGLVLGRGWDRGTGELFF. J is TRBJ2-2 and V is TRBV12-5, with 10 bases aligning to TRBD1. This CDR3 comprises 20 residues. The V segment lost 0 bases and the J segment 4 bases; nucleotides outside the gene matches: 14. Germline V gives CDR1 LGHNT, CDR2 FRNRAP.

The table lists this clone with a few counts. The J gene is TRBJ1-5, the V gene TRBV7-9; D unclear. Trimming stripped 2 bases from V and 2 bases from J, with 10 bases between. This CDR3 has 15 amino acids. CDR1 is SEHNR, CDR2 FQNEAQ, per germline (reference sequence). DNA of the CDR3: TGTGCCAGCAGCTTATCCGGTGCTGGCAATCAGCCCCAGCATTTT. Its translation is CASSLSGAGNQPQHF.

CDR3 nucleotide sequence: TGTGCCAGCAGCTTCCGGACAGGCAAAGCTTTCTTT. This encodes CASSFRTGKAFF. The V gene is TRBV28, the J gene TRBJ1-1; TRBD1 aligns across 7 bases. Unmatched junction bases numbered 7, after V lost 6 bases and J lost 9 bases. The CDR3 loop spans 12 amino acids. Germline CDR1 reads MDHEN; CDR2 reads SYDVKM. The variable domain in full, completed from reference TRBV28 and TRBJ1-1, reads DVKVTQSSRYLVKRTGEKVFLECVQDMDHENMFWYRQDPGLGLRLIYFSYDVKMKEKGDIPEGYSVSREKKERFSLILESASTNQTSMYLCASSFRTGKAFFGQGTRLTVV.

The chain has TRBV5-6 and TRBJ2-3, with a tentative D call TRBD1 (5 bases). Trimming left V 2 bases short and J 2 bases short, with 9 bases between. The CDR3 sequence is 14 residues long. Germline CDR1 and CDR2: SGHDT and YYEEEE. The CDR3 loop is CASSFRQTTDTQYF. The CDR3 DNA follows: TGTGCCAGCAGCTTCCGACAGACCACAGATACGCAGTATTTT.

This clone was counted a few times. The chain links TRBV19 to TRBJ1-6, with D possibly being TRBD1 (6 bases). The CDR3 loop spans 14 amino acids. V lost 5 bases to trimming and J lost 6 bases, with 11 bases between them. From germline, CDR1 is LNHDA and CDR2 SQIVND (reference sequence). The CDR3 region is CASSSRGPNSPLHF. In DNA form, the CDR3 reads TGTGCCAGTAGTTCCAGGGGACCTAATTCACCCCTCCACTTT.

The rearrangement uses TRBV5-1 and TRBJ1-4; TRBD1 might be the D (6 bases). V was trimmed by 0 bases and J by 6 bases, leaving 12 bases between them. The CDR3 length is 15 residues. Germline-derived CDR1 and CDR2 are SGHRS and YFSETQ. The CDR3 DNA follows: TGCGCCAGCAGCTTGGAGGGGGGGCTCTATGAAAAACTGTTTTTT. Amino acid sequence: CASSLEGGLYEKLFF.

V gene TRBV11-2 combines with J gene TRBJ2-7; 7 bases fit TRBD1. V trimming: 1 base; J trimming: 4 bases; junction bases outside the gene matches: 4. CDR1 and CDR2 (germline): SGHAT, FQNNGV. The CDR3 consists of 14 residues. Here the CDR3 DNA reads TGTGCCAGCAGCTTAGGGGTCAGGGGGTACGAGCAGTACTTC. This sequence encodes CASSLGVRGYEQYF.

The chain couples TRBV7-3 to TRBJ2-5; weak D call: TRBD2 (6 bases). The ends were cut back, 3 bases at V and 4 bases at J, with 18 bases in the middle. This CDR3 comprises 16 residues. The germline CDR1 and CDR2 sequences are SGHTA and FQGTGA. For the CDR3, the DNA is TGTGCCAGCAGCTTCGCCGTTGGGCGGGATTCAGAGACCCAGTACTTC. This codes for CASSFAVGRDSETQYF.

The V and J genes are TRBV5-1 and TRBJ2-3; 12 positions match TRBD1. Germline CDR1 reads SGHRS; CDR2 reads YFSETQ. This CDR3 region has 16 residues. V dropped 9 bases and J dropped 3; count of bases not matched to a gene: 11. The CDR3 loop is CATGTGGGVTTDTQYF. As DNA, the CDR3 is TGCGCCACCGGGACAGGGGGCGGTGTGACTACAGATACGCAGTATTTT.

V is TRBV5-5 and J is TRBJ1-1, with TRBD1 matching 7 bases. J lost 11 bases, V lost 5 bases, and 15 bases had no gene match. The CDR3 is made up of 14 amino acids. Per the germline V gene, CDR1 is SGHKS and CDR2 is YYEKEE (reference sequence). CDR3: CASSYGTVPRVAFF. DNA for the CDR3: TGTGCCAGCAGTTACGGGACAGTCCCCCGAGTTGCTTTCTTT.

The CDR3 DNA sequence: TGTGCCAGCAGCTCGGTGGATCGTACGGGAGATACGCAGTATTTT. As protein: CASSSVDRTGDTQYF. V and J are TRBV7-8 and TRBJ2-3; the D is unclear. CDR3 length: 15 amino acids. Germline CDR1 SGHVS, CDR2 FQNEAQ. V was cut by 4 bases and J by 5 bases, with 16 bases left in between.

The chain carries TRBV7-2 and TRBJ2-3, with a possible D match to TRBD2 (6 bases). The CDR3 runs to 14 residues. Germline V gives CDR1 SGHTA, CDR2 FQGNSA. The V gene lost 5 bases and the J gene lost 0 bases, with 9 bases spanning the gap. The CDR3 sequence is CASSRESSTDTQYF. Here the CDR3 DNA reads TGTGCCAGCAGCCGGGAGTCTAGCACAGATACGCAGTATTTT.

V gene TRBV18 combines with J gene TRBJ1-5, with TRBD1 matching over 7 bases. The CDR3 runs 13 residues. Germline CDR1 is KGHSH and CDR2 is LQKENI. V shed 2 bases, J shed 5 bases, and the junction held 0 bases outside the gene matches. This chain's CDR3 is CASSPGTDQPQHF. In nucleotides, the CDR3 is TGTGCCAGCTCACCAGGGACAGATCAGCCCCAGCATTTT.